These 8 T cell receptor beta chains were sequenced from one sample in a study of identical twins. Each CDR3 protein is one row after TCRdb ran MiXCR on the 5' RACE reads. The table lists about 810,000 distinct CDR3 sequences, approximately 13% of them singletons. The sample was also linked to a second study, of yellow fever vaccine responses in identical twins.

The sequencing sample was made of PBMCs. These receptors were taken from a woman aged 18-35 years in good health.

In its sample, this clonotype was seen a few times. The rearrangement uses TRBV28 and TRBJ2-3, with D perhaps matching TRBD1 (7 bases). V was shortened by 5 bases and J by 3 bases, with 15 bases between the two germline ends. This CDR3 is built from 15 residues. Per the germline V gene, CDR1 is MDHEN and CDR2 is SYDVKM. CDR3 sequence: CASSPPRGRTDTQYF. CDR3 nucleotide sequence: TGTGCCAGCAGTCCCCCCAGGGGGAGGACAGATACGCAGTATTTT.

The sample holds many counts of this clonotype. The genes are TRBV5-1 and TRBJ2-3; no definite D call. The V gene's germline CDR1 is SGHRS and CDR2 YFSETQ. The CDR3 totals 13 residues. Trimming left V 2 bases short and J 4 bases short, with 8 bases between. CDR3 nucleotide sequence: TGCGCCAGCAGCTTCGGCGAGGCAGATACGCAGTATTTT. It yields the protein CASSFGEADTQYF.

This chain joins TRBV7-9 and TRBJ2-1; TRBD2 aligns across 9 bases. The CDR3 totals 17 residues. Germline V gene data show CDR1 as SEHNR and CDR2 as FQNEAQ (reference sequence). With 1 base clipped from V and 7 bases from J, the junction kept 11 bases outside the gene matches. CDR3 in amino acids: CASSLVPGLASWNEQFF. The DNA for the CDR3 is TGTGCCAGCAGCTTAGTCCCGGGACTAGCTAGTTGGAATGAGCAGTTCTTC. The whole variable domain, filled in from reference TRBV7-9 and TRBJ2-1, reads DTGVSQNPRHKITKRGQNVTFRCDPISEHNRLYWYRQTLGQGPEFLTYFQNEAQLEKSRLLSDRFSAERPKGSFSTLEIQRTEQGDSAMYLCASSLVPGLASWNEQFFGPGTRLTVL.

CDR3 sequence reads: CASFGGGEIKDEQFF. CDR3 DNA: TGTGCCAGCTTCGGGGGAGGGGAGATAAAAGATGAGCAGTTCTTC. V usage is TRBV2 and J usage is TRBJ2-1, with 7 bases matching TRBD2. Germline V gene sequence: CDR1 SNHLY, CDR2 FYNNEI. The length of the CDR3 is 15 residues. V shed 8 bases and J 8 bases; nucleotides not matched to a gene: 15.

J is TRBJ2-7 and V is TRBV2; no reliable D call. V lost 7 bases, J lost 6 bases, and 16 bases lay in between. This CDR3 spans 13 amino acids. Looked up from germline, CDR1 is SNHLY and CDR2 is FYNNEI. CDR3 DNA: TGTGCCAGCAACGGGCCAGGCTCGTTCGAGCAGTACTTC. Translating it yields CASNGPGSFEQYF.

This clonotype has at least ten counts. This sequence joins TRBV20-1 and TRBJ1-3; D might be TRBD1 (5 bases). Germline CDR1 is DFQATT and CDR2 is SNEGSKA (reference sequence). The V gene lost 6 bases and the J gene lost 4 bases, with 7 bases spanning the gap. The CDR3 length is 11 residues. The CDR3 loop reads CSAAGGNTIYF. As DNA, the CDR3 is TGCAGTGCCGCAGGGGGAAACACCATATATTTT.

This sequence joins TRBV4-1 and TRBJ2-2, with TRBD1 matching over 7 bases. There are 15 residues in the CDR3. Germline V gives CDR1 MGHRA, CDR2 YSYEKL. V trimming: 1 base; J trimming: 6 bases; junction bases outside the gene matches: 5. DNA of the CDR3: TGCGCCAGCAGCCAAGGTCCAGGGGGTGCCGGGGAGCTGTTTTTT. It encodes CASSQGPGGAGELFF.

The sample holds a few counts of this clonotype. In DNA form, the CDR3 reads TGTGCCAGCAGTTTTAGTGGGGCACACCATCAGCCCCAGCATTTT. As protein: CASSFSGAHHQPQHF. This chain uses TRBV12-3 or TRBV12-4 with TRBJ1-5, with TRBD1 as a possible D gene (5 bases). CDR3 length: 15 amino acids. V was cut by 3 bases and J by 5 bases, with 14 bases left in between.